This T cell receptor beta chain was profiled in a study of siplizumab effects on memory and regulatory T cells. Study-level findings and limits: Unstimulated subset assignment was obtained for only a minor fraction of alloreactive clones. Naive T cells were seen as more diverse than memory cells and as major alloresponse contributors. Researchers did not confirm the suppressive function of proliferating Tregs from siplizumab cultures.

This CDR3 has 14 amino acids. V trimming: 5 bases; J trimming: 6 bases; junction bases outside the gene matches: 7. The germline CDR1 and CDR2 sequences are SGHAT and FQNNGV. In the case of this clone: Its cognate antigen is unknown.

Per individual sample, 90,000 to 100,000 TCR templates were assayed. Measured with immunoSEQ multiplex PCR; TCRdb has only the in-frame clones, and not every one. The repertoire holds 100,000 or so clones, with 75% to 95% as singletons. Sequencing was done on a sample of CD4+ T cells sorted from blood. The sequence was collected from a human donor in good health. Some clones in this sample may be carry-over from other donors' samples. The V and J genes are TRBV11-2 and TRBJ2-3; TRBD2 aligns across 8 bases. CDR3 coding DNA: TGTGCCAGCAGCCTGGGCGGGAGGTATGATACGCAGTATTTT. This translates into CASSLGGRYDTQYF.